Below, 7 T cell receptor beta chains from the same sample are listed, as sequenced in a study of technical replicates of blood from a handful of donors (TCRdb year 2017). Library construction relied on the immunoSEQ multiplex PCR assay. TCRdb holds this immuneACCESS table with in-frame rearrangements only. Some clones are missing; in checked studies, unresolved V genes explain under half, and the rest has no known cause. This sample gives around 100,000 clones in total; roughly 95% of them show up just once. The ten largest account for 0.2% to 0.25% of the sample. Source material: T cells isolated from PBMCs. The source is a human donor in good health.

The rearrangement joins TRBV2 to TRBJ2-2; 9 bases line up with TRBD2. The ends lost 3 bases at V and 4 bases at J; junction bases unmatched: 6. Germline CDR1 and CDR2: SNHLY and FYNNEI. The length of the CDR3 is 16 residues. CDR3 DNA: TGTGCCAGCAGTGATGCGGGGGGGCTGGTCACCGGGGAGCTGTTTTTT. It yields the protein CASSDAGGLVTGELFF. The full variable domain, with the rest looked up from reference TRBV2 and TRBJ2-2, is EPEVTQTPSHQVTQMGQEVILRCVPISNHLYFYWYRQILGQKVEFLVSFYNNEISEKSEIFDDQFSVERPDGSNFTLKIRSTKLEDSAMYFCASSDAGGLVTGELFFGEGSRLTVL.

The chain combines TRBV28 with TRBJ1-1; D possibly corresponds to TRBD1 (5 bases). The CDR3 sequence is 17 residues long. Per the germline V gene, CDR1 is MDHEN and CDR2 is SYDVKM. Trimming left V 2 bases short and J 4 bases short, with 20 bases between. In DNA form, the CDR3 reads TGTGCCAGCAGTTTACCGTCCAGGGCGAGTTGGAGCACTGAAGCTTTCTTT. Its translation: CASSLPSRASWSTEAFF.

The rearrangement joins TRBV7-9 to TRBJ2-5; 12 positions match TRBD2. The germline CDR1 and CDR2 sequences are SEHNR and FQNEAQ (reference sequence). J was trimmed by 1 base and V by 5 bases; bases with no gene match: 2. The CDR3 sequence is 15 residues long. The CDR3: CASSRTSGVQETQYF. In nucleotides, the CDR3 is TGTGCCAGCAGCCGGACTAGCGGGGTCCAAGAGACCCAGTACTTC.

The chain recombines TRBV5-1 with TRBJ1-2; 7 bases line up with TRBD1. After removal of 5 bases from V and 0 bases from J, the junction contained 4 bases not matched to a gene. The CDR3 extends over 14 amino acids. Germline CDR1 reads SGHRS; CDR2 reads YFSETQ. The CDR3 sequence: CASRQGTANYGYTF. CDR3 DNA: TGCGCCAGCAGACAGGGGACAGCTAACTATGGCTACACCTTC.

This clone was counted a single time. The gene calls are TRBV18 and TRBJ2-1, with D possibly TRBD2 on 5 matching bases. The V end was cut by 3 bases, the J end by 5 bases, with 23 bases between. The CDR3 sequence is 18 residues long. Germline lookup yields CDR1 KGHSH and CDR2 LQKENI. The CDR3 is CASSPVSSAATLDNEQFF. The CDR3 coding sequence is TGTGCCAGCTCACCTGTCAGTAGCGCAGCGACACTTGACAATGAGCAGTTCTTC.

The gene calls are TRBV27 and TRBJ2-5, with TRBD2 identical over 9 bases. The germline V gene has CDR1 MNHEY and CDR2 SMNVEV (reference sequence). CDR3 length: 15 amino acids. V lost 0 bases and J lost 5; bases outside the gene matches: 4. CDR3: CASSLSASGTETQYF. In DNA, the CDR3 is TGTGCCAGCAGTTTATCGGCTAGCGGGACCGAGACCCAGTACTTC.

The chain carries TRBV7-9 and TRBJ2-7; D remains ambiguous. Germline CDR1 is SEHNR and CDR2 is FQNEAQ (reference sequence). V gave up 1 base and J gave up 6 bases, with 7 bases separating them. The CDR3 has 12 amino acids. The chain's CDR3 is CASSLERGEQYF. CDR3 nucleotide sequence: TGTGCCAGCAGCTTAGAACGAGGCGAGCAGTACTTC.